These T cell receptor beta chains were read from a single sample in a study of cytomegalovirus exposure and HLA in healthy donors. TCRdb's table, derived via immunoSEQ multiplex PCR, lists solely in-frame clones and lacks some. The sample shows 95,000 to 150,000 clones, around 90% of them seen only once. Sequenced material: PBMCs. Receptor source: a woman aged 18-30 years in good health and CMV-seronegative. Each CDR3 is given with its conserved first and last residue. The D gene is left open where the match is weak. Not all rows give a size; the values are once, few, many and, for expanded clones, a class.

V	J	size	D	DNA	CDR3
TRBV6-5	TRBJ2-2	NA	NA	TGTGCCAGCAGGAGGGGGACCGGGGAGCTGTTTTTT	CASRRGTGELFF
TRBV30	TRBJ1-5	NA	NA	TGTGCCTGGAGTGTACAGGGTAGCAATCAGCCCCAGCATTTT	CAWSVQGSNQPQHF
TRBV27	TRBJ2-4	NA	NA	TGTGCCAGCAGTTTACGGGGGGCCAAAAACATTCAGTACTTC	CASSLRGAKNIQYF
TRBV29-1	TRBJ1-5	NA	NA	TGCAGCGTTGACATCCCAGGACAGCCCCAGCATTTT	CSVDIPGQPQHF
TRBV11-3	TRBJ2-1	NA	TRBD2	TGTGCCAGCAGCTTAGAACTAGCGGGAGACAATGAGCAGTTCTTC	CASSLELAGDNEQFF
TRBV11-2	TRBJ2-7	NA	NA	TGTGCCAGCAGAACCTTACAGGGTTCCTACGAGCAGTACTTC	CASRTLQGSYEQYF
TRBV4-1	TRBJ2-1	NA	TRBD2	TGCGCCAGCAGCCTGTCCGGGACTAGCGGGAGAAATGAGCAGTTCTTC	CASSLSGTSGRNEQFF
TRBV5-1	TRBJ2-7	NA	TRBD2	TGCGCCAGCAGCGCCGGCGGGGCTAGCGGGAGCTCCTACGAGCAGTACTTC	CASSAGGASGSSYEQYF
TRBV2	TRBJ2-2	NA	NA	TGTGCCACCACGAACACCGGGGAGCTGTTTTTT	CATTNTGELFF
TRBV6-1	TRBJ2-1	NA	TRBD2	TGTGCCAGCAGTGAAGCACTAGCGGGAGGGGCGGATGAGCAGTTCTTC	CASSEALAGGADEQFF
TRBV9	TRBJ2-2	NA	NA	TGTGCCAGCAGCGTAGCAGGGCTGGAGCTGTTTTTT	CASSVAGLELFF
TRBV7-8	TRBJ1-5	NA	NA	TGTGCCAGCGCTAAATCAAGGGTGCAGGGGCAGCCCCAGCATTTT	CASAKSRVQGQPQHF
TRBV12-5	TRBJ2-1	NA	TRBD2	TGTGCTAGTGGTCCCAAGCGGGAGTCAAACAATGAGCAGTTCTTC	CASGPKRESNNEQFF
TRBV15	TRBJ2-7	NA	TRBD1	TGTGCCACCAGCAGAGATTGGGACAGAGAGCAGTACTTC	CATSRDWDREQYF
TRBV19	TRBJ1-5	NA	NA	TGTGCCAGTAGACGTCCGGGGGAAACTAGCAATCAGCCCCAGCATTTT	CASRRPGETSNQPQHF
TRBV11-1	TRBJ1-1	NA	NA	TGTGCCAGCAGCTTAGGAGGGTTATTGAACACTGAAGCTTTCTTT	CASSLGGLLNTEAFF
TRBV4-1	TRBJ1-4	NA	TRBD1	TGCGCCAGCAGCCAGGGACAGGGAGGAAGTAATGAAAAACTGTTTTTT	CASSQGQGGSNEKLFF
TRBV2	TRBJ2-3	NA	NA	TGTGCCAGTCACACCCTCCCGGCGGGACCGTGGGGGAAAGATACGCAGTATTTT	CASHTLPAGPWGKDTQYF
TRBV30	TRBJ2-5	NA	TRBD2	TGTGCCTGGAGGACGGCGGGAGGGAGGGAGACCCAGTACTTC	CAWRTAGGRETQYF
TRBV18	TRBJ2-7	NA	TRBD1	TGTGCCAGCTCACCGGGACAACTAGAGACAGGGGACGAGCAGTACTTC	CASSPGQLETGDEQYF
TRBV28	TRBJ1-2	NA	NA	TGTGCCAGCAGTTTAAAGGGGTACTATGGCTACACCTTC	CASSLKGYYGYTF
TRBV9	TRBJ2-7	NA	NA	TGTGCCAGCAGCGTAGATAGCTCCTACGAGCAGTACTTC	CASSVDSSYEQYF
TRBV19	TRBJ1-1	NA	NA	TGTGCCAGTTCTCTGAACACTGAAGCTTTCTTT	CASSLNTEAFF
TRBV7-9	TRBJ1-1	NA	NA	TGTGCCAGCAGCTTGGGGAGAAGTGAAGCTTTCTTT	CASSLGRSEAFF
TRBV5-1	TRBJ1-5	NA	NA	TGCGCCAGCAGCCCCACCTGGGGGGTCGGTCAGCCCCAGCATTTT	CASSPTWGVGQPQHF
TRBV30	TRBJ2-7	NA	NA	TGTGCCTGGAGAAGTAGGACAGTCTACGAGCAGTACTTC	CAWRSRTVYEQYF
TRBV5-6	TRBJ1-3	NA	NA	TGTGCCAGCAGTTCAGGGGTCGGCTCTGGAAACACCATATATTTT	CASSSGVGSGNTIYF
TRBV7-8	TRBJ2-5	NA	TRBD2	TGTGCCAGCAGCTCGACTAGCGGGAGGGTCGGTCAGACCCAGTACTTC	CASSSTSGRVGQTQYF
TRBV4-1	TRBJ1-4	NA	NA	TGCGCCAGCAGCCACCCAGCGATCAATGAAAAACTGTTTTTT	CASSHPAINEKLFF
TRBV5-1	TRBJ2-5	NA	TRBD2	TGCGCCAGCGTCGGCCGGGACTACCAGGAGGAGACCCAGTACTTC	CASVGRDYQEETQYF
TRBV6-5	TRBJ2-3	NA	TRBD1	TGTGCCAGCAGCCCCAGGGGGCAGGTAACAGATACGCAGTATTTT	CASSPRGQVTDTQYF
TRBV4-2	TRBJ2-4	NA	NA	TGTGCCAGCAGCCAAGAACTAGCCAAAAACATTCAGTACTTC	CASSQELAKNIQYF
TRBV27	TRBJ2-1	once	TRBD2	TGTGCCAGCAGTTTATTTCGGACTAGCGGGGGGGGGAGGAACAATGAGCAGTTCTTC	CASSLFRTSGGGRNNEQFF
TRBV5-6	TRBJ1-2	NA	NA	TGTGCCAGCAGCGGGGAGGCTTTTAACTATGGCTACACCTTC	CASSGEAFNYGYTF
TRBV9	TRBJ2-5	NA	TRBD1	TGTGCCAGCAGCCCACAGGGGGCTAGCGAGACCCAGTACTTC	CASSPQGASETQYF
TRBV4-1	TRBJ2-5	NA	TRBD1	TGCGCCAGCAGCCTGTCCGGGACAGGGGAGACCCAGTACTTC	CASSLSGTGETQYF
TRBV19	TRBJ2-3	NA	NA	TGTGCCAGTAGCGGGACTAGCACAGATACGCAGTATTTT	CASSGTSTDTQYF
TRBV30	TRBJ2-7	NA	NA	TGTGCCTGGAGTGTACTTCCTCGTCTCCAGGGCGAGCAGTACTTC	CAWSVLPRLQGEQYF
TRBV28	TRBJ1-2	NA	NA	TGTGCCAGCAGGCTGACAGGTGGGGGCTATGGCTACACCTTC	CASRLTGGGYGYTF
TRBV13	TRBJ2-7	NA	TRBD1	TGTGCCAGCAGCTTTGGGCAGGGGGCGTTGGAGCAGTACTTC	CASSFGQGALEQYF
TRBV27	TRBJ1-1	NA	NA	TGTGCCAGCAACTACGAGCCGCGTTCGGGCACTGAAGCTTTCTTT	CASNYEPRSGTEAFF
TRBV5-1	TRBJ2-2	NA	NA	TGCGCCAGCAGCCAATCTCAGGGTATGGCCGGGGAGCTGTTTTTT	CASSQSQGMAGELFF
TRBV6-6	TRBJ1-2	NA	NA	TGTGCCAGCAGTTACGTACAGGACTATGGCTACACCTTC	CASSYVQDYGYTF
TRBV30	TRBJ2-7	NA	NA	TGTGCCTGGAGTGCCGATGGGACTTTCTCCTACGAGCAGTACTTC	CAWSADGTFSYEQYF
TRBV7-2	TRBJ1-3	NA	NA	TGTGCCAGCAGCGTACAGGGCCGGAACACCATATATTTT	CASSVQGRNTIYF
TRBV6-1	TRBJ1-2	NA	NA	TGTGCCAGCAAGACATATTATGGCTACACCTTC	CASKTYYGYTF